This T cell receptor (beta chain) originates from a study of somatic mutations in cytotoxic T cells in rheumatoid arthritis. In regard to this clone: The antigen is unknown.

Overall study findings and caveats: Comparison of CD8+ T-cell clonality between rheumatoid arthritis patients and age-matched healthy controls yielded no significant difference. TRBV07's slight underrepresentation, observed in rheumatoid arthritis patients, lacked adjustment for multiple comparisons. Antigen specificity of the expanded CD8+ clones was not determined.

Per the original methods: The authors rarely found patient CD8+ clones larger than 1% matching published virus-specific TCRB sequences. This table comes from immunoSEQ multiplex PCR, and its TCRdb copy is limited to in-frame clones, with some not included. Clonal size and the V and J genes are those of that table, whereas D and trimming came from the DNA. The profile shows around 20,000 clones, 70% to 90% of them singletons. This CDR3 region has 13 residues. V lost 5 bases and J lost 4, with 12 bases in between. Germline V gene data show CDR1 as SGHNT and CDR2 as YENEEA. The sequence was obtained from an adult with rheumatoid arthritis. Sequenced sample: CD8+ T cells sorted from blood. The chain recombines TRBV11-3 with TRBJ2-7; possible D gene TRBD2, 6 bases. This chain's CDR3 is CASSPGDRYEQYF. The CDR3 DNA reads as TGTGCCAGCAGCCCGGGGGACCGTTACGAGCAGTACTTC.